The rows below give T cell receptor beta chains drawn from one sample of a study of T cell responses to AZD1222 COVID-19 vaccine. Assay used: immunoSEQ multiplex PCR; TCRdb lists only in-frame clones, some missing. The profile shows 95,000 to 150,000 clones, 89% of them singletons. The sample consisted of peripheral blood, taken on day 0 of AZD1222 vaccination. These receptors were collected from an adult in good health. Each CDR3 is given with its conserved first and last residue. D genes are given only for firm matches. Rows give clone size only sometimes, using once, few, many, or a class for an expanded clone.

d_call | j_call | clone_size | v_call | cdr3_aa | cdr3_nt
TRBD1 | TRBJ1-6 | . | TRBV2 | CASNGQGFQSPLHF | TGTGCCAGCAATGGACAGGGGTTCCAATCACCCCTCCACTTT
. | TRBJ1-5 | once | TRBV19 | CASRPGAGEPQHF | TGTGCCAGTAGGCCGGGGGCCGGGGAGCCCCAGCATTTT
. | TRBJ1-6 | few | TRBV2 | CASSERSAGRNNSPLHF | TGTGCCAGCAGTGAAAGGTCAGCGGGCAGGAACAATTCACCCCTCCACTTT
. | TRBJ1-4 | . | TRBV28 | CASSLAGQGEKLFF | TGTGCCAGCAGTTTAGCGGGGCAAGGTGAAAAACTGTTTTTT
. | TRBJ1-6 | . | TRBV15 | CATSRDYTPALHF | TGTGCCACCAGCAGAGATTATACCCCGGCCCTCCACTTT
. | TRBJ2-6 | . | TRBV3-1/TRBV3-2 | CASSSASSGANVLTF | TGTGCCAGCAGCTCAGCGAGCTCTGGGGCCAACGTCCTGACTTTC
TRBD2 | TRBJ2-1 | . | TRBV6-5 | CASTPGTNYNEQFF | TGTGCCAGCACTCCCGGGACTAACTACAATGAGCAGTTCTTC
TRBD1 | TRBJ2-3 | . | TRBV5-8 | CASARGQGTDTQYF | TGTGCCAGCGCCCGGGGACAGGGGACAGATACGCAGTATTTT
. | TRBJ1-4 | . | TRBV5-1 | CASSPGGRWEEKLFF | TGCGCCAGCAGCCCGGGAGGGCGGTGGGAAGAAAAACTGTTTTTT
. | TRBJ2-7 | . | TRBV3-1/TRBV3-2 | CASSQDQGGREQYF | TGTGCCAGCAGCCAAGATCAAGGGGGGAGGGAGCAGTACTTC
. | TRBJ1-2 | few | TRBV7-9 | CASSLGSVYGYTF | TGTGCCAGCAGCTTAGGGTCCGTTTATGGCTACACCTTC
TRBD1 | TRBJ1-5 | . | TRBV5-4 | CASSQTGGDQPQHF | TGTGCCAGCAGCCAGACAGGGGGGGATCAGCCCCAGCATTTT
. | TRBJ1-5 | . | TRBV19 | CATEQVPNQPQHF | TGTGCCACCGAGCAGGTCCCCAATCAGCCCCAGCATTTT
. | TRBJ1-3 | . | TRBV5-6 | CASSRRSPFSGNTIYF | TGTGCCAGCAGCCGACGATCGCCTTTCTCTGGAAACACCATATATTTT
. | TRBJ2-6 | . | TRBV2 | CASGYGSGANVLTF | TGTGCCAGCGGTTATGGCTCTGGGGCCAACGTCCTGACTTTC
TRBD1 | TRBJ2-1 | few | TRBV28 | CASSFPPGGNEQFF | TGTGCCAGCAGTTTCCCCCCAGGGGGCAATGAGCAGTTCTTC
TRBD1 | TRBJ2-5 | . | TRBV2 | CASTRDSQQETQYF | TGTGCCAGCACCCGGGACAGCCAACAAGAGACCCAGTACTTC
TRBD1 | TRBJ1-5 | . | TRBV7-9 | CASSQQGGPYSNQPQHF | TGTGCCAGCAGCCAGCAGGGGGGACCTTATAGCAATCAGCCCCAGCATTTT